This TCR beta chain is from a study of OX40 agonist ivuxolimab in advanced cancers. The overall study: Partial responses were seen in three patients, one with hepatocellular carcinoma and two with cutaneous melanoma.

Repertoires were generated with immunoSEQ multiplex PCR, while TCRdb's copy carries only in-frame clones and drops some. The profile shows around 41,000 clones, over 80% of them singletons. Germline V gives CDR1 GTSNPN, CDR2 SVGIG (reference sequence). The germline V and J ends were trimmed by 2 bases and 11 bases, with 10 bases remaining between them. There are 11 residues in the CDR3. Study-wide findings and caveats: Among the lowest peripheral clonal expansion occurred in 0.1-3.0 mg/kg partial responders. More expanded clones were seen, on average, in CD8+ T cells than in CD4+.

To note about this clone: The antigen remains unidentified.

J is TRBJ2-4 and V is TRBV30; D gene uncertain. Sequencing used CD4+ or CD8+ T cells sorted from blood, obtained in a trial of the OX40 agonist ivuxolimab. The receptor's source is an adult with an advanced solid tumor such as melanoma, head and neck, liver or kidney cancer. CDR3 in amino acids: CAWSSSYFQYF. CDR3 nucleotide sequence: TGTGCCTGGAGTTCGTCCTACTTTCAGTACTTC.